This T cell receptor beta chain was sequenced during a study of naive and memory T cell subsets. Study-wide findings and caveats: Possibly reflecting memory cells re-expressing CD45RA, a few larger clonotypes occurred in naive repertoires, especially CD8. Naive and memory repertoire findings lacked a ground truth for validation. Expression changes during T cell differentiation may affect RNA-based TCR counts.

This clonotype was found a few times. Its antigen remains unidentified. Cells stained for CD3, CD4, CD8, CD45RA, CD27 and viability were sorted into four CD45RA/CD27 subsets. The beta constant-region primer was an equimolar mix of two oligonucleotides covering TRBC1 and TRBC2. Four rounds of PCR amplified the ligated cDNA using nested alpha and beta constant-region primers plus SP2. Ligation attached a single-stranded oligonucleotide with a 12-nucleotide UMI and the SP2 primer to the cDNA 3' end. TCRdb ran MiXCR on the UMI-ligation and nested PCR reads and lists one entry per CDR3 protein. The repertoire consists of 150,000 or so distinct CDR3 sequences, with approximately 22% occurring once and the leading ten covering 0.09% to 0.13%. The source is a human donor in good health. Sample: naive CD4+ T cells from blood.

The CDR3 nucleotides read TGTGCCAGCAGCCAAGATCTGGGGGTTGACACTGAAGCTTTCTTT. Translating it yields CASSQDLGVDTEAFF. The chain uses TRBV4-2 and TRBJ1-1; possible D gene TRBD1, 5 bases. The CDR3 is 15 amino acids. Germline V gene lookup returns CDR1 LGHNA and CDR2 YNFKEQ. Trimming shortened V by 0 bases and J by 3 bases, and 11 bases separated the two germline ends.